The 26 T cell receptor beta chains below come from one sample, sequenced in a study of T cells in Graves' hyperthyroidism and ophthalmopathy. TCR beta CDR3 regions were amplified from RNA. During a first-round RT-PCR of the TCR CDR3, the HTBI primer set was used. TCRdb recomputed calls from the multiplex PCR reads with MiXCR, one row per CDR3 protein. Seen here are 480,000 or so distinct CDR3 sequences, roughly an eighth observed once, and the top ten hold less than 20%. The source material was blood. These receptors were obtained from a woman aged 18-29 years with Graves' hyperthyroidism.

This clonotype was recorded at least ten times. The V and J genes are TRBV24-1 and TRBJ2-1, with D tentatively TRBD1 (5 bases). Looked up from germline, CDR1 is KGHDR and CDR2 is SFDVKD. The length of the CDR3 is 14 residues. V was cut by 7 bases and J by 9 bases, with 18 bases left in between. This CDR3 reads CATSDRKVFSEQFF. The CDR3 DNA reads as TGTGCCACCAGCGACAGAAAGGTTTTCAGTGAGCAGTTCTTC.

This chain links TRBV24-1 with TRBJ1-1; maybe TRBD1 (6 bases). Germline V gives CDR1 KGHDR, CDR2 SFDVKD. This CDR3 region has 13 residues. With 8 bases removed from V and 3 bases from J, the gap between germline ends came to 12 bases. CDR3 loop: CATTQGWDTEAFF. CDR3 nucleotide sequence: TGTGCCACCACACAGGGTTGGGACACTGAAGCTTTCTTT.

Comment on this clonotype: This may be a read error, as it is one base from a much larger clone. The chain employs TRBV19 and TRBJ2-7; D may be TRBD2 (6 bases). Deletions cut 3 bases from V and 6 bases from J, with 15 bases between. Germline CDR1 and CDR2: LNHDA and SQIVND (reference sequence). This CDR3 region has 14 residues. As DNA, the CDR3 is TGTGCCAGTAGTATTGCCCCCGGGAGAGGCGAGCAGTACTTC. This sequence encodes CASSIAPGRGEQYF.

This clonotype was observed many times. The gene calls are TRBV5-1 and TRBJ2-7; 9 bases line up with TRBD2. After removal of 1 base from V and 3 bases from J, the junction contained 5 bases not matched to a gene. The CDR3 extends over 15 amino acids. Germline CDR1 is SGHRS and CDR2 is YFSETQ. DNA of the CDR3: TGCGCCAGCAGCTTGAGGAGCGGGAGGATCTACGAGCAGTACTTC. Translating it yields CASSLRSGRIYEQYF.

This clonotype occurred many times. The V gene is TRBV3-1, the J gene TRBJ2-5, with 9 bases fitting TRBD2. The V and J ends lost 3 bases and 3 bases, in that order; junction bases with no gene match: 11. Germline loops: CDR1 LGHDT, CDR2 YNNKEL (reference sequence). The CDR3 is 17 amino acids. CDR3 sequence (DNA): TGTGCCAGCAGCCAGGGAGGGAAAGCGGGAGGTGAAGAGACCCAGTACTTC. It translates to CASSQGGKAGGEETQYF.

The rearrangement uses TRBV20-1 and TRBJ1-2, with 11 bases that match TRBD1. This CDR3 spans 15 amino acids. Germline V gene lookup returns CDR1 DFQATT and CDR2 SNEGSKA (reference sequence). The trim removed 5 bases at V and 5 bases at J, leaving 10 bases unmatched. CDR3 coding DNA: TGCAGTGCTGCCGGGACAGGGGGGTTACGGTATGGCTACACCTTC. Translation gives CSAAGTGGLRYGYTF.

This clonotype was seen many times. The chain joins TRBV12-3 or TRBV12-4 to TRBJ1-1; no firm D call. Trimming stripped 6 bases from V and 6 bases from J, with 14 bases between. CDR3 size: 13 residues. Here the CDR3 reads CASSPTWHSEAFF. Written as DNA, the CDR3 is TGTGCCAGCAGCCCGACATGGCACTCTGAAGCTTTCTTT.

This clonotype has just a few counts. The chain has TRBV9 and TRBJ2-1, with 11 bases that match TRBD2. Trimming took 3 bases from V and 2 from J; bases not matched to a gene: 4. The CDR3 covers 16 residues. Per the germline V gene, CDR1 is SGDLS and CDR2 is YYNGEE. The CDR3 sequence: CASSDTSGSTYNEQFF. The CDR3 nucleotides read TGTGCCAGCAGCGATACTAGCGGGAGTACCTACAATGAGCAGTTCTTC.

In this sample, this clonotype turned up many times. The chain carries TRBV3-1 and TRBJ1-2; D gene unclear. Trimming shortened V by 1 base and J by 4 bases, and 7 bases separated the two germline ends. This CDR3 region has 13 residues. The germline V gene encodes CDR1 LGHDT and CDR2 YNNKEL (reference sequence). The DNA of the CDR3 is TGTGCCAGCAGCCAAGGTTCGACCTATGGCTACACCTTC. Amino acids: CASSQGSTYGYTF.

CDR3 protein: CASTYEQYV. The DNA of the CDR3 is TGCGCCAGCACCTACGAGCAGTACGTC. This chain connects TRBV5-1 to TRBJ2-7; D is unclear. Between the trimmed V and J ends, which lost 6 bases and 2 bases, there was a span of 0 bases. In germline, CDR1 is SGHRS, CDR2 YFSETQ. This CDR3 contains 9 residues.

The chain has TRBV10-1 and TRBJ2-3; the match to TRBD2 covers 9 bases. J lost 5 bases, V lost 10 bases, and 13 bases had no gene match. The CDR3 covers 15 residues. Germline CDR1 WNHNN, CDR2 SYGVQD (reference sequence). CDR3 region: CATRPASGKGDTQYF. The CDR3 bases are TGCGCCACCCGCCCCGCTAGCGGGAAAGGAGATACGCAGTATTTT.

Worth noting for this clonotype: A much larger clone lies one base from this, so it may be a read error. The CDR3 loop is CSARGLANTGGLFF. Written as DNA, the CDR3 is TGCAGTGCTAGGGGACTAGCAAACACCGGGGGGCTGTTTTTT. The chain carries TRBV20-1 and TRBJ2-2; 9 bases map to TRBD2. Per the germline V gene, CDR1 is DFQATT and CDR2 is SNEGSKA (reference sequence). The CDR3 is 14 amino acids.

In its sample, this clonotype was seen a few times. The chain has TRBV11-2 and TRBJ2-3, with 11 bases lining up with TRBD2. Trimming at V came to 5 bases and at J to 6 bases, leaving 16 bases not matched to a gene. The CDR3 spans 18 residues. Germline V gene sequence: CDR1 SGHAT, CDR2 FQNNGV. CDR3 protein: CASSPRKGLAGRGDTQYF. CDR3 nucleotide sequence: TGTGCCAGCAGCCCCAGAAAAGGACTAGCGGGTCGGGGTGATACGCAGTATTTT.

This clonotype showed up many times. The V call is TRBV6-1, the J call TRBJ2-3, with D uncertain. Germline lookup yields CDR1 MNHNS and CDR2 SASEGT. The length of the CDR3 is 13 residues. V was trimmed by 7 bases and J by 4 bases, leaving 12 bases between them. The CDR3 spells CASTLLLSDTQYF. The CDR3 bases are TGTGCCAGCACCCTGTTATTGTCAGATACGCAGTATTTT.

This clonotype was observed many times. CDR3 nucleotide sequence: TGCGCCAGCAGCTTGCTGGGCGGAGCGGGGCTGCCCCAAGAGACCCAGTACTTC. Translation: CASSLLGGAGLPQETQYF. The chain couples TRBV5-1 to TRBJ2-5; TRBD2 agrees at 7 bases. This CDR3 comprises 18 residues. With V trimmed by 1 base and J by 1 base, 13 bases remained unmatched. The germline gives CDR1 SGHRS, CDR2 YFSETQ. The whole variable domain, remainder taken from reference TRBV5-1 and TRBJ2-5, is KAGVTQTPRYLIKTRGQQVTLSCSPISGHRSVSWYQQTPGQGLQFLFEYFSETQRNKGNFPGRFSGRQFSNSRSEMNVSTLELGDSALYLCASSLLGGAGLPQETQYFGPGTRLLVL.

This clonotype came up many times. The chain has TRBV6-1 and TRBJ1-3; no clear D. This CDR3 is built from 13 residues. CDR1 is MNHNS and CDR2 is SASEGT in the germline V gene. Trimming took 6 bases from V and 4 from J, leaving 10 bases between them. The CDR3, as DNA: TGTGCCAGCAGAACGGCAGACGGAAACACCATATATTTT. It codes for CASRTADGNTIYF.

This clonotype was counted many times. This rearrangement joins TRBV15 to TRBJ1-3, with D maybe TRBD1 (5 bases). Germline V gives CDR1 LNHNV, CDR2 YYDKDF (reference sequence). The CDR3 sequence is 15 residues long. Between the trimmed V and J ends, which lost 0 bases and 4 bases, there was a span of 10 bases. CDR3 sequence reads: CATSREPRTGNTIYF. The CDR3 DNA reads TGTGCCACCAGCAGAGAACCCCGGACAGGAAACACCATATATTTT. Combining the CDR3 with reference TRBV15 and TRBJ1-3 gives the whole variable domain DAMVIQNPRYQVTQFGKPVTLSCSQTLNHNVMYWYQQKSSQAPKLLFHYYDKDFNNEADTPDNFQSRRPNTSFCFLDIRSPGLGDTAMYLCATSREPRTGNTIYFGEGSWLTVV.

This clonotype was recorded at least ten times. This chain uses TRBV7-8 with TRBJ2-3; D perhaps matches TRBD1 (5 bases). CDR1 is SGHVS, CDR2 FQNEAQ, per germline. Trimming left V 1 base short and J 7 bases short, with 15 bases between. The CDR3 covers 15 residues. CDR3 loop: CASSLVRRTNYTQYF. The CDR3 bases are TGTGCCAGCAGCTTAGTACGACGGACAAATTATACGCAGTATTTT. The variable domain in full, completed from reference TRBV7-8 and TRBJ2-3, reads GAGVSQSPRYKVAKRGQDVALRCDPISGHVSLFWYQQALGQGPEFLTYFQNEAQLDKSGLPSDRFFAERPEGSVSTLKIQRTQQEDSAVYLCASSLVRRTNYTQYFGPGTRLTVL.

This clonotype was seen more than once but under ten times. V and J are TRBV29-1 and TRBJ2-7; 9 bases fit TRBD2. With V trimmed by 6 bases and J by 4 bases, 10 bases remained unmatched. The CDR3 has 14 amino acids. CDR1 and CDR2 (germline): SQVTM, ANQGSEA. The CDR3 here is CSVDYSGSSYEQYF. The CDR3, as DNA: TGCAGCGTCGACTATAGCGGGAGTTCGTACGAGCAGTACTTC.

This clonotype was counted ten times or more. The V and J genes are TRBV3-1 and TRBJ1-1; D ambiguous. In germline, CDR1 is LGHDT, CDR2 YNNKEL (reference sequence). The CDR3 spans 13 residues. Trimming took 0 bases from V and 7 from J, leaving 9 bases between them. The DNA of the CDR3 is TGTGCCAGCAGCCAAGATCGGAGGGATGAAGCTTTCTTT. It yields the protein CASSQDRRDEAFF.

The chain uses TRBV30 and TRBJ1-2, with D perhaps matching TRBD1 (6 bases). The germline V gene encodes CDR1 GTSNPN and CDR2 SVGIG (reference sequence). This CDR3 has 13 residues. Trimming removed 0 bases from V and 3 bases from J, with 8 bases in between. For the CDR3, the DNA is TGTGCCTGGAGTGTGGGGGGCCACTATGGCTACACCTTC. Protein sequence: CAWSVGGHYGYTF.

This clonotype was detected many times. The rearrangement joins TRBV20-1 to TRBJ2-5; TRBD2 matches at 10 bases. CDR1 and CDR2 from the germline V gene are DFQATT and SNEGSKA (reference sequence). The CDR3 totals 14 residues. This chain's CDR3 is CSLAGSGRAETQYF. CDR3 bases: TGCAGCCTCGCGGGGAGCGGGAGGGCGGAGACCCAGTACTTC.

This clonotype was counted at least ten times. V is TRBV2 and J is TRBJ2-5; D call uncertain. Germline V gene sequence: CDR1 SNHLY, CDR2 FYNNEI. V was trimmed by 8 bases and J by 2 bases, leaving 9 bases between them. There are 12 residues in the CDR3. The CDR3 loop is CASCIGQETQYF. CDR3 in DNA: TGTGCCAGCTGTATAGGGCAAGAGACCCAGTACTTC.

The gene calls are TRBV7-9 and TRBJ1-2, with D hard to call. The CDR3 contains 13 residues. CDR1 is SEHNR and CDR2 is FQNEAQ in the germline V gene (reference sequence). V lost 3 bases, J lost 3 bases, and 8 bases lay in between. As DNA, the CDR3 is TGTGCCAGCAGCTTTTTCAGTGACTATGGCTACACCTTC. It is translated as CASSFFSDYGYTF.

This clonotype was found many times. The chain employs TRBV2 and TRBJ1-1; D may be TRBD1 (6 bases). Germline V CDR1 and CDR2: SNHLY, FYNNEI. The V end lost 7 bases, the J end lost 1 base, and 13 bases lay between the germline ends. This CDR3 contains 14 residues. Here the CDR3 DNA reads TGTGCCAGCATTCCAGACAGGCAGAACACTGAAGCTTTCTTT. Translation gives CASIPDRQNTEAFF.

This clonotype was counted only a few times. The J gene is TRBJ2-1, the V gene TRBV6-1; no definite D call. V lost 9 bases to trimming and J lost 4 bases, with 10 bases between them. The CDR3 loop spans 12 amino acids. Germline CDR1 MNHNS, CDR2 SASEGT. CDR3 sequence: CARAVRYNEQFF. DNA for the CDR3: TGTGCCAGGGCGGTACGTTACAATGAGCAGTTCTTC.